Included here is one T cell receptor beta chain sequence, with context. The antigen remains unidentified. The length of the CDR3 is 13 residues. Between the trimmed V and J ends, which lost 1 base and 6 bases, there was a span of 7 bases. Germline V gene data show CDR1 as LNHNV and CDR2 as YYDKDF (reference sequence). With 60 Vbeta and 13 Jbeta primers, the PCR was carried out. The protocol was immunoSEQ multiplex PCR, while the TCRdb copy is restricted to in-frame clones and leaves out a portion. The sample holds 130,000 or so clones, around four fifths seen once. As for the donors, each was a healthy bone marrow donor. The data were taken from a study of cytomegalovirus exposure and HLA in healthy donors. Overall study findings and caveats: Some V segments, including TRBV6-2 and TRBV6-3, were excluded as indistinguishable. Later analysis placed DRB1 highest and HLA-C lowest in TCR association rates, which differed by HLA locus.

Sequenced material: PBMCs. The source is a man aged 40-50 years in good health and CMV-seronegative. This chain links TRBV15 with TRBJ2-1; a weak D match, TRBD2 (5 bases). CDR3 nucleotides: TGTGCCACCAGCAGAGTCCGGGGCAATGAGCAGTTCTTC. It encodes CATSRVRGNEQFF.